This entry lists 26 T cell receptor beta chains sequenced from one sample in a study of blood T cells in healthy people across ages. PCR was performed a second time for roughly 7 to 11 cycles using a sample-barcoded 5' primer and a J-beta primer mix. TCRdb redid the calling of the 5' RACE reads with MiXCR, one entry per CDR3 protein. The table shows roughly 680,000 distinct CDR3 sequences, with roughly 21% occurring only once. The sequenced sample consisted of blood. Every receptor here comes from a man aged 65-85 years in good health.

V gene TRBV6-5 combines with J gene TRBJ2-7; D is perhaps TRBD1 (6 bases). V was cut by 2 bases and J by 0 bases, with 14 bases left in between. The CDR3 runs 16 residues. Germline CDR1 reads MNHEY; CDR2 reads SVGAGI. The CDR3 reads CASSYTSGASSYEQYF. As DNA, the CDR3 is TGTGCCAGCAGTTACACTTCAGGGGCGAGCTCCTACGAGCAGTACTTC.

This chain links TRBV7-6 with TRBJ2-3, with 8 bases identical to TRBD2. This CDR3 is built from 16 residues. J was trimmed by 1 base and V by 1 base; bases with no gene match: 4. Germline assignment: CDR1 SGHVS and CDR2 FNYEAQ. CDR3 sequence (DNA): TGTGCCAGCAGCTTAGAGCGGGAGACTCGCACAGATACGCAGTATTTT. Encoded protein: CASSLERETRTDTQYF.

The CDR3 sequence is CASNNLTGGARTRAKNIQYF. The CDR3 region has the DNA TGTGCCAGCAACAACCTGACAGGGGGCGCGCGGACAAGAGCCAAAAACATTCAGTACTTC. The chain carries TRBV2 and TRBJ2-4; TRBD1 matches at 10 bases. CDR1 SNHLY and CDR2 FYNNEI come from the germline V gene. The junction had 18 bases not matched to a gene; V was cut back by 7 bases and J by 0 bases. The CDR3 has 20 amino acids.

This clonotype has only a few counts. V and J are TRBV6-1 and TRBJ2-5, with 15 bases aligning to TRBD2. Matching the DNA end better, TRBJ2-7 makes the J call doubtful. The CDR3 has 17 residues. Germline lookup yields CDR1 MNHNS and CDR2 SASEGT. The CDR3: CASRGLAGGPATYEQYF. In DNA form, the CDR3 reads TGTGCCAGCAGAGGACTAGCGGGAGGGCCTGCTACCTACGAGCAGTACTTC.

This clonotype came up many times. The chain carries TRBV12-3 or TRBV12-4 and TRBJ2-2; D is perhaps TRBD1 or TRBD2 (5 bases each). V was shortened by 7 bases and J by 0 bases, with 15 bases between the two germline ends. The CDR3 is 16 amino acids. The CDR3 DNA reads as TGTGCCAGCATCACGGAGGTCAGGGCGAACACCGGGGAGCTGTTTTTT. It yields the protein CASITEVRANTGELFF.

The chain couples TRBV2 to TRBJ1-6; no firm D call. The germline V and J ends were trimmed by 6 bases and 14 bases, with 14 bases remaining between them. There are 12 residues in the CDR3. CDR1 and CDR2 (germline): SNHLY, FYNNEI. The CDR3: CASRPDALSLHF. CDR3 bases: TGTGCCAGCAGGCCCGACGCCCTGTCCCTCCACTTT.

The chain links TRBV20-1 to TRBJ2-1; 12 positions match TRBD2. Germline V gene sequence: CDR1 DFQATT, CDR2 SNEGSKA (reference sequence). This CDR3 has 16 residues. The junction had 5 bases not matched to a gene; V was cut back by 1 base and J by 4 bases. CDR3 sequence reads: CSARGTSGTDYNEQFF. The DNA for the CDR3 is TGCAGTGCTAGAGGGACTAGCGGGACCGATTACAATGAGCAGTTCTTC.

In this sample, this clonotype turned up a few times. V usage is TRBV7-2 and J usage is TRBJ2-1, with D possibly TRBD1 on 5 matching bases. The CDR3 runs 15 residues. The germline CDR1 and CDR2 sequences are SGHTA and FQGNSA. The ends were cut back, 2 bases at V and 0 bases at J, with 8 bases in the middle. CDR3 loop: CASSLRQNSYNEQFF. The CDR3 coding sequence is TGTGCCAGCAGCTTACGACAGAACTCCTACAATGAGCAGTTCTTC.

Only a few counts were recorded for this clonotype. The V and J genes are TRBV20-1 and TRBJ2-5; TRBD1 aligns across 7 bases. The germline V gene encodes CDR1 DFQATT and CDR2 SNEGSKA (reference sequence). The CDR3 spans 13 residues. V shed 7 bases, J shed 3 bases, and the junction held 8 bases outside the gene matches. CDR3 residues: CSERQGREETQYF. CDR3 bases: TGCAGTGAACGACAGGGACGGGAAGAGACCCAGTACTTC.

CDR3 in DNA: TGTGCCAGCAGCTTATTTGCGGGAGAGTCCGGGGAGCTGTTTTTT. Translation gives CASSLFAGESGELFF. The chain recombines TRBV7-3 with TRBJ2-2; 7 bases line up with TRBD2. The CDR3 sequence is 15 residues long. V trimming: 2 bases; J trimming: 6 bases; junction bases outside the gene matches: 6. Per the germline V gene, CDR1 is SGHTA and CDR2 is FQGTGA.

The chain combines TRBV15 with TRBJ2-1; no clear D. Germline loops: CDR1 LNHNV, CDR2 YYDKDF (reference sequence). The CDR3 has 14 residues. The V end lost 3 bases, the J end lost 4 bases, and 10 bases lay between the germline ends. Written as DNA, the CDR3 is TGTGCCACCAGCAGGCCAAGGGAATACAATGAGCAGTTCTTC. Its protein is CATSRPREYNEQFF.

In this sample, this clonotype turned up a few times. The J gene is TRBJ2-5, the V gene TRBV7-3; TRBD1 or TRBD2 may be the D gene (5 bases each). The CDR3 spans 15 residues. The germline V and J ends were trimmed by 2 bases and 5 bases, with 15 bases remaining between them. Germline-derived CDR1 and CDR2 are SGHTA and FQGTGA. CDR3 protein: CASSLFGTVEETQYF. CDR3 nucleotides: TGTGCCAGCAGCTTATTCGGGACGGTAGAGGAGACCCAGTACTTC.

This clonotype was detected a few times. J is TRBJ2-3 and V is TRBV29-1, with 10 bases identical to TRBD2. From germline, CDR1 is SQVTM and CDR2 ANQGSEA. CDR3 length: 16 amino acids. Trimming took 1 base from V and 5 from J; bases not matched to a gene: 9. CDR3 DNA: TGCAGCGTTGAAGGGCTAGCGGGAGTAATGGGAGATACGCAGTATTTT. Translated, it gives CSVEGLAGVMGDTQYF.

Here the CDR3 DNA reads TGCAGTGCTAGAGATAGAACAGGGTTCTACGAGCAGTACTTC. It translates to CSARDRTGFYEQYF. The J gene is TRBJ2-7, the V gene TRBV20-1, with D possibly TRBD1 on 6 matching bases. This CDR3 spans 14 amino acids. Between the trimmed V and J ends, which lost 0 bases and 3 bases, there was a span of 12 bases. CDR1 and CDR2 (germline): DFQATT, SNEGSKA (reference sequence).

In its sample, this clonotype was seen a few times. The rearrangement links TRBV5-1 to TRBJ2-7; 9 bases line up with TRBD1. V dropped 4 bases and J dropped 6; count of bases not matched to a gene: 8. Per germline, CDR1 SGHRS and CDR2 YFSETQ. The CDR3 covers 14 residues. The CDR3 here is CASSLGTGMSEQYF. CDR3 nucleotides: TGCGCCAGCAGCCTCGGGACAGGGATGAGCGAGCAGTACTTC.

This clonotype was detected only a few times. The chain has TRBV5-1 and TRBJ2-2; possibly TRBD1 for D (6 bases). CDR1 is SGHRS, CDR2 YFSETQ, per germline. The CDR3 is 15 amino acids. Trimming removed 4 bases at V and 6 bases at J, with 16 bases between. The CDR3 DNA reads TGCGCCAGCAGCCCAACGCCCGGGACATCCGGGGAGCTGTTTTTT. Translated, it gives CASSPTPGTSGELFF.

As regards this clonotype: The junction shows a germline mismatch at one end, possibly a read error. The V and J genes are TRBV20-1 and TRBJ1-1; possibly TRBD1 for D (6 bases). Germline values: CDR1 DFQATT, CDR2 SNEGSKA (reference sequence). There are 15 residues in the CDR3. CDR3 sequence (DNA): TGCAGTGCTAGAGATCTATTGGGGGGGCAAACTGAACCTCTCTTT. This translates into CSARDLLGGQTEPLF.

This clonotype was observed a handful of times. The V gene is TRBV27, the J gene TRBJ2-1; the match to TRBD2 covers 8 bases. The J segment lost 9 bases and the V segment lost 2 bases, leaving 9 bases of the junction unmatched. Germline V gives CDR1 MNHEY, CDR2 SMNVEV (reference sequence). The CDR3 contains 15 residues. This CDR3 reads CASSLGTSGLGEQFF. The CDR3 DNA follows: TGTGCCAGCAGTTTAGGCACTAGCGGTTTAGGTGAGCAGTTCTTC.

At least ten counts were recorded for this clonotype. This chain uses TRBV4-3 with TRBJ2-7; possibly TRBD1 for D (5 bases). The CDR3 is 15 amino acids. V lost 1 base and J 5 bases, leaving 15 bases between the germline ends. In germline, CDR1 is LGHNA, CDR2 YSLEER. The CDR3 region is CASSQAGGRGNEQYF. Here the CDR3 DNA reads TGCGCCAGCAGCCAAGCTGGCGGAAGGGGCAACGAGCAGTACTTC.

For this clonotype: A single base separates this from a much larger clone, so it may be a read error. This sequence joins TRBV6-6 and TRBJ2-5; D unresolved. This CDR3 is built from 10 residues. Looked up from germline, CDR1 is MNHNY and CDR2 is SVGAGI (reference sequence). Here the CDR3 reads CPSRKETQYF. The CDR3, as DNA: TGTCCCAGCAGGAAAGAGACCCAGTACTTC.

V is TRBV20-1 and J is TRBJ2-3; D is uncertain. Germline V lookup: CDR1 DFQATT, CDR2 SNEGSKA (reference sequence). The CDR3 is 14 amino acids. Between the trimmed V and J ends, which lost 3 bases and 1 base, there was a span of 11 bases. The CDR3 loop is CSASPRAGTDTQYF. In nucleotides, the CDR3 is TGCAGTGCTAGCCCCAGAGCAGGCACAGATACGCAGTATTTT.

Only a few counts were recorded for this clonotype. The chain couples TRBV21-1 to TRBJ2-6; TRBD2, as called in the table, went unchecked against the DNA. TRBV21-1 is a pseudogene segment. The CDR3 contains 17 residues. CDR3: CASSKRAGGTGANVLTF. CDR3 sequence (DNA): TGTGCCAGCAGCAAAAGGGCAGGAGGTACTGGGGCCAACGTCCTGACTTTC.

The chain links TRBV4-1 to TRBJ1-4; TRBD1 might be the D (5 bases). Germline CDR1 reads MGHRA; CDR2 reads YSYEKL. The CDR3 consists of 15 residues. V gave up 0 bases and J gave up 4 bases, with 9 bases separating them. The CDR3 DNA is TGCGCCAGCAGCCAAGATTGGGACCTTAATGAAAAACTGTTTTTT. Protein product: CASSQDWDLNEKLFF.

This clonotype was seen a few times. This sequence joins TRBV15 and TRBJ2-7; no reliable D call. Looked up from germline, CDR1 is LNHNV and CDR2 is YYDKDF (reference sequence). The CDR3 length is 12 residues. V was pared by 0 bases and J by 7 bases, with 7 bases between. The CDR3 coding sequence is TGTGCCACCAGCAGAGAAGTCGGGGAGCAGTACTTC. Its protein product is CATSREVGEQYF.

This chain connects TRBV12-3 or TRBV12-4 to TRBJ1-1; D is unresolved. Trimming shortened V by 1 base and J by 5 bases, and 8 bases separated the two germline ends. The CDR3 is 13 amino acids. CDR3 DNA: TGTGCCAGCAGTTTAGGGCAGCGTACTGAAGCTTTCTTT. Translation gives CASSLGQRTEAFF.

This clonotype was seen a few times. One end of the junction is discordant with germline, which a read error may explain. The J gene is TRBJ1-4, the V gene TRBV7-9, with D tentatively TRBD1 (6 bases). CDR3 length: 15 amino acids. The germline gives CDR1 SEHNR, CDR2 FQNEAQ (reference sequence). The CDR3 spells CASSPMGDKIEKPFF. The CDR3 nucleotides are TGTGCCAGCAGCCCAATGGGGGACAAGATTGAAAAACCGTTTTTT.